In its sample, the clone carrying this T cell receptor beta chain was seen many times. The CDR3 runs 14 residues. Germline loops: CDR1 SGHRS, CDR2 YFSETQ. V lost 4 bases and J lost 0; bases outside the gene matches: 3. TCRdb re-called the RT-PCR reads with MiXCR, one entry per CDR3 protein. The sample includes 560,000 or so distinct CDR3 sequences, under 9% of them seen just once. This sample stems from a study of response to subunit inactivated influenza vaccine. This receptor was taken from a man between 50 and 75 years old who received an inactivated influenza vaccine. The specimen comprised PBMCs from blood, sampled around 25 months after vaccination. The gene calls are TRBV5-1 and TRBJ1-2, with TRBD1 matching over 7 bases. The DNA for the CDR3 is TGCGCCAGCAGCCCGGGACAGTCTAACTATGGCTACACCTTC. This encodes CASSPGQSNYGYTF.